Given below is one T cell receptor beta chain in context. This specimen belongs to a study of PD-1 blockade in classical Hodgkin lymphoma. At the level of the study: Patients were treated with nivolumab at 3 mg/kg, and this was given intravenously every 2 weeks.

Generated by immunoSEQ multiplex PCR, the TCRdb table keeps only in-frame clones and is missing some. The sample consists of 110,000 or so clones, approximately 89% of them appearing once. Sample time point: cycle 4 day 1 (C4D1), after less than 7 weeks of nivolumab. Each patient relapsed following autologous stem cell transplantation, and prior brentuximab vedotin exposure differed. Each best response was a complete response, a partial response or progressive disease. CDR1 is SGDLS, CDR2 YYNGEE, per germline. The CDR3 is 17 residues long. V was cut by 0 bases and J by 0 bases, with 15 bases left in between.

The sample was peripheral blood mononuclear cells (PBMCs), taken before the fourth cycle of nivolumab. The rearrangement links TRBV9 to TRBJ1-2; D is unresolved. This TCR derives from a human donor with classical Hodgkin lymphoma. The CDR3 DNA reads as TGTGCCAGCAGCGTAGAAGAAGGGTATGCGTCTAACTATGGCTACACCTTC. It specifies CASSVEEGYASNYGYTF.